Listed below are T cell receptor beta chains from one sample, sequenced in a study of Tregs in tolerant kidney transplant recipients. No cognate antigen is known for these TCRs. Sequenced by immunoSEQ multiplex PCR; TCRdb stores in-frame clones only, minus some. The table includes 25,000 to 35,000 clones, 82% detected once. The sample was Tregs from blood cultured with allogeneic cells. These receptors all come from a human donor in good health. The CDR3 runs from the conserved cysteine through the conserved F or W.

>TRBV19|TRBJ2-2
CASSIDPRNTGELFF
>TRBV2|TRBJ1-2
CASSEYHNYGYTF
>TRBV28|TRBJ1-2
CASSFPHSTGTGVHGYTF
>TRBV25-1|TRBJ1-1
CAKREGTEAFF
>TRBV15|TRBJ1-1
CATSRDSGYTEAFF
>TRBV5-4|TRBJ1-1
CASSSGAGGRNPEAFF
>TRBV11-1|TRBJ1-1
CASSLVVRSSEAFF
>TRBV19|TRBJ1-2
CASSTSGGDYGYTF
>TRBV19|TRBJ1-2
CASKGLGPNGYTF
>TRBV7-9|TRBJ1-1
CASSLDPGFWNTEAFF
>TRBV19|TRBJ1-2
CASSVDGLYGYTF
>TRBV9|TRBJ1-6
CASSPDYNSPLHF
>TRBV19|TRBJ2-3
CASNSRGYTDTQYF
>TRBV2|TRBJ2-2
CASKRVNGELFF
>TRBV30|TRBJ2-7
CAWSATPANYEQYF
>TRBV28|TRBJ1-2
CASSPAANYGYTF
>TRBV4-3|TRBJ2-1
CASSQSSGASSYNEQFF
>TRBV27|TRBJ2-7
CASSWGAGILNEQYF
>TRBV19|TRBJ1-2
CASSTAGGYTF
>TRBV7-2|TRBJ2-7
CASSLLAGYEQYF
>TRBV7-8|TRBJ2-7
CASSSGLAGGYEQYF
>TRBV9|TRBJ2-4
CASSVGPRLGNIQYF
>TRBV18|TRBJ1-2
CASSTGQGYYGYTF
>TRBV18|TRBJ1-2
CASSGSTGGDYGYTF
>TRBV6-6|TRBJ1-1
CARAGLNTEAFF
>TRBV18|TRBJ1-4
CASSPQGAEEKLFF
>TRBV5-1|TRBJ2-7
CASSLALGREQYF
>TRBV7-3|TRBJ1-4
CASSLVGLTHEKLFF
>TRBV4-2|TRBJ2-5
CASSQEPAGIGETQYF
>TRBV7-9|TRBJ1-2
CASSLGGTPAYGYTF
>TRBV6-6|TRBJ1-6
CASTPYSYNSPLHF
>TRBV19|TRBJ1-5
CASTSLSKGMVQPQHF
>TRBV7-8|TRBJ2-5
CASSLGVGETQYF
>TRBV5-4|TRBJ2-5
CASSRGGSQETQYF
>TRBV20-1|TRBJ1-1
CRGKGGTEAFF
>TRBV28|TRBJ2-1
CASSYPRVYNEQFF
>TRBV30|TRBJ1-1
CALQGGAFF
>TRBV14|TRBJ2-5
CASSPGQTSRGETQYF
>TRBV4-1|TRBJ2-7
CASSQGLAGAFYEQYF
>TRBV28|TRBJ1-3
CASSPTLTGIYF
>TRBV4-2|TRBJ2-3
CASSQDAPGRSSTDTQYF
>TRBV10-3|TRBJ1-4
CAISPGLPNEKLFF
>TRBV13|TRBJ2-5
CASSLLSASETQYF
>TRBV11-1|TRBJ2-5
CASSFRTAETQYF
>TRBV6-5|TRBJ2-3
CASSYSDGLRGGTQYF
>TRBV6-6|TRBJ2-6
CASMTGYRSGANVLTF
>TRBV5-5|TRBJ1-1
CASSLVGPGVTEAFF
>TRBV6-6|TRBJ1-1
CASSYGRLTGVTEAFF